The 24 T cell receptor beta chains below come from one sample, sequenced in a study of beta chain features in type 1 diabetes. Isolated RNA was reverse transcribed in full, so expressed TCRB transcripts were sequenced. The assay was immunoSEQ multiplex PCR, and TCRdb's table has in-frame clones only and misses some. The sample includes under 450,000 clones, about 14% of them seen just once. Sequenced sample: naive CD4+ T cells from blood. All receptors come from a man younger than 40 in good health.

The table lists this clone with a few counts. The V call is TRBV30, the J call TRBJ2-1, with 7 bases identical to TRBD2. Germline CDR1 reads GTSNPN; CDR2 reads SVGIG (reference sequence). The CDR3 is made up of 15 amino acids. V was clipped by 2 bases and J by 6 bases; unmatched bases: 10. This CDR3 is CAWSKGLAEANEQFF. The CDR3 nucleotides read TGTGCCTGGAGTAAAGGTCTAGCGGAGGCCAATGAGCAGTTCTTC.

A remark on this clone: No DNA is shown, since the ends of the CDR3 on it are uncertain; the CDR3 is the one TCRdb lists. The rearrangement joins TRBV30 to TRBJ2-1; the D segment call TRBD2 is taken from the table without a DNA check. The CDR3 region is 12 residues in length, termini included. CDR1 and CDR2 from the germline V gene are GTSNPN and SVGIG (reference sequence). This CDR3 reads CAWGVGSPAGFF.

This clone has just a few counts. The rearrangement joins TRBV2 to TRBJ2-1; 10 positions agree with TRBD2. The CDR3 covers 18 residues. V lost 6 bases to trimming and J lost 4 bases; unmatched junction nucleotides: 15. The V gene's germline CDR1 is SNHLY and CDR2 FYNNEI. CDR3 coding DNA: TGTGCCAGCAGAATCGAGTCGGGACTAGCGAGGGGGTACAATGAGCAGTTCTTC. Protein product: CASRIESGLARGYNEQFF.

This clone was counted between two and nine times. The genes are TRBV21-1 and TRBJ2-1; the D segment call TRBD2 is taken from the table without a DNA check. TRBV21-1 is an annotated pseudogene. The CDR3 totals 18 residues. DNA for the CDR3: TGTGCCAGCAGACCGACCCACCTCGAAGCGTTTTCCTACAATGAGCAGTTCTTC. As protein: CASRPTHLEAFSYNEQFF.

This clone was seen a few times. V gene TRBV5-4 combines with J gene TRBJ1-2; TRBD1 agrees at 9 bases. Losses at the gene ends were 4 bases for V and 5 bases for J; bases not matched to a gene: 9. The CDR3 extends over 15 amino acids. The germline V gene has CDR1 SGHNT and CDR2 YYREEE (reference sequence). The CDR3 DNA is TGTGCCAGCAGCCAAGGGACAGGGTTTGATTATGGCTACACCTTC. Its translation: CASSQGTGFDYGYTF.

This clone was found a few times. The CDR3 nucleotides are TGTGCCAGCAGCTTGTCTCCTACCCTAGCCAAAAACATTCAGTACTTC. Protein sequence: CASSLSPTLAKNIQYF. V and J are TRBV5-4 and TRBJ2-4; D remains ambiguous. The CDR3 is 16 amino acids. The V gene lost 1 base and the J gene lost 0 bases, with 11 bases spanning the gap. Per germline, CDR1 SGHNT and CDR2 YYREEE (reference sequence).

This clone turned up a few times. This chain connects TRBV7-2 to TRBJ2-3; D remains ambiguous. CDR3 length equals 14 residues. Trimming shortened V by 0 bases and J by 4 bases, and 8 bases separated the two germline ends. Germline loops: CDR1 SGHTA, CDR2 FQGNSA. CDR3 region: CASSLARTSDTQYF. The CDR3 DNA follows: TGTGCCAGCAGCTTAGCCCGGACCTCAGATACGCAGTATTTT.

This clone turned up a few times. The V call is TRBV19, the J call TRBJ1-5; no reliable D call. Trimming removed 1 base at V and 1 base at J, with 5 bases between. Germline V lookup: CDR1 LNHDA, CDR2 SQIVND (reference sequence). The CDR3 extends over 14 amino acids. CDR3 coding DNA: TGTGCCAGTAGTATAGGGGGAAGCAATCAGCCCCAGCATTTT. Its translation: CASSIGGSNQPQHF.

The sample holds a few counts of this clone. This chain connects TRBV30 to TRBJ1-3; no reliable D call. This CDR3 is 15 amino acids long. Trimming removed 1 base at V and 0 bases at J, with 10 bases between. CDR1 and CDR2 (germline): GTSNPN, SVGIG (reference sequence). The CDR3 loop reads CAWSATARSGNTIYF. The DNA of the CDR3 is TGTGCCTGGAGTGCTACGGCACGCTCTGGAAACACCATATATTTT.

The chain combines TRBV10-3 with TRBJ2-3; D might be TRBD2 (6 bases). This CDR3 is built from 16 residues. Deletions cut 0 bases from V and 2 bases from J, with 12 bases between. CDR1 is ENHRY and CDR2 is SYGVKD in the germline V gene. CDR3 nucleotides: TGTGCCATCAGTGAGTCGGGGGGACCTCCCACAGATACGCAGTATTTT. Encoded protein: CAISESGGPPTDTQYF.

CDR3 bases: TGTGCCAGCTCTAAATCAGTCAGCTATGGCTACACCTTC. This translates into CASSKSVSYGYTF. The V call is TRBV7-9, the J call TRBJ1-2; no firm D call. Germline V gene data show CDR1 as SEHNR and CDR2 as FQNEAQ (reference sequence). The CDR3 covers 13 residues. V was trimmed by 8 bases and J by 4 bases, leaving 14 bases between them.

This clone was seen repeatedly, ten times or more. For the CDR3, the DNA is TGTGCCTGGAGTGGGGGAGCCACTGAAGCTTTCTTT. It codes for CAWSGGATEAFF. V usage is TRBV30 and J usage is TRBJ1-1; D is uncertain. Germline-derived CDR1 and CDR2 are GTSNPN and SVGIG (reference sequence). The V gene lost 1 base and the J gene lost 4 bases, with 7 bases spanning the gap. This CDR3 spans 12 amino acids.

This clone was detected only a few times. The chain combines TRBV10-3 with TRBJ1-1; D not certain. Germline CDR1 is ENHRY and CDR2 is SYGVKD. The V end was cut by 5 bases, the J end by 11 bases, with 15 bases between. CDR3 length: 12 residues. CDR3 sequence reads: CAISFGFGTAFF. CDR3 DNA sequence: TGTGCCATCAGTTTCGGGTTCGGCACGGCTTTCTTT.

The chain combines TRBV9 with TRBJ2-1, with D possibly TRBD2 on 5 matching bases. CDR1 and CDR2 (germline): SGDLS, YYNGEE. Deletions cut 3 bases from V and 9 bases from J, with 7 bases between. The CDR3 contains 11 residues. This CDR3 is CASSDRGEQFF. In DNA form, the CDR3 reads TGTGCCAGCAGCGACCGGGGTGAGCAGTTCTTC.

The chain couples TRBV15 to TRBJ1-2, with D uncertain. The CDR3 runs to 13 residues. Germline CDR1 LNHNV, CDR2 YYDKDF (reference sequence). Trimming removed 5 bases from V and 4 bases from J, with 11 bases in between. CDR3 DNA: TGTGCCACCAGCGTCGGGTCTTTCTATGGCTACACCTTC. It codes for CATSVGSFYGYTF.

This chain joins TRBV4-3 and TRBJ2-7; 7 bases map to TRBD1. Per germline, CDR1 LGHNA and CDR2 YSLEER. V dropped 0 bases and J dropped 3; count of bases not matched to a gene: 2. CDR3 length: 14 residues. The CDR3 DNA reads as TGCGCCAGCAGCCAAGAACCAGGGGGCTACGAGCAGTACTTC. Encoded protein: CASSQEPGGYEQYF.

The J gene is TRBJ2-3, the V gene TRBV9; D is unclear. V lost 2 bases to trimming and J lost 0 bases, with 10 bases between them. Germline assignment: CDR1 SGDLS and CDR2 YYNGEE. The CDR3 spans 15 residues. The CDR3: CASSVWVSSTDTQYF. The CDR3 DNA follows: TGTGCCAGCAGCGTCTGGGTTTCTAGCACAGATACGCAGTATTTT.

V and J are TRBV4-1 and TRBJ1-1; D remains unclear. This CDR3 contains 14 residues. Trimming cost V 0 bases and J 5 bases, with 10 bases left between them. Germline V gene lookup returns CDR1 MGHRA and CDR2 YSYEKL. In nucleotides, the CDR3 is TGCGCCAGCAGCCAAGATCTAATACAGACTGAAGCTTTCTTT. Translation: CASSQDLIQTEAFF.

The V call is TRBV4-2, the J call TRBJ1-4; D is ambiguous. The CDR3 runs to 14 residues. V was clipped by 2 bases and J by 7 bases, with 11 bases between them. Germline V gene lookup returns CDR1 LGHNA and CDR2 YNFKEQ. The CDR3 spells CASSQWGDGEKLFF. In nucleotides, the CDR3 is TGTGCCAGCAGCCAATGGGGTGACGGTGAAAAACTGTTTTTT.

This clone was seen only a few times. This rearrangement joins TRBV7-2 to TRBJ2-1; D is possibly TRBD2 (5 bases). This CDR3 region has 17 residues. V lost 1 base and J lost 0, with 13 bases in between. The germline V gene encodes CDR1 SGHTA and CDR2 FQGNSA. The CDR3 region is CASSLVLRGSSYNEQFF. For the CDR3, the DNA is TGTGCCAGCAGCTTAGTCCTTCGTGGGAGCTCCTACAATGAGCAGTTCTTC.

The chain carries TRBV4-1 and TRBJ1-1, with TRBD1 matching over 7 bases. The length of the CDR3 is 13 residues. Germline trimming cut 8 bases from V and 7 bases from J; bases unmatched to any gene: 10. From germline, CDR1 is MGHRA and CDR2 YSYEKL. The CDR3 bases are TGCGCCAGCCGAATTACAGGGGTGGGTGAAGCTTTCTTT. This codes for CASRITGVGEAFF.

The chain has TRBV7-2 and TRBJ1-5, with D unclear. The length of the CDR3 is 13 residues. Germline V gene sequence: CDR1 SGHTA, CDR2 FQGNSA. The ends were cut back, 6 bases at V and 4 bases at J, with 10 bases in the middle. This CDR3 is CASSGVRNQPQHF. Written as DNA, the CDR3 is TGTGCCAGCAGTGGGGTCAGGAATCAGCCCCAGCATTTT. Combining the CDR3 with reference TRBV7-2 and TRBJ1-5 gives the whole variable domain GAGVSQSPSNKVTEKGKDVELRCDPISGHTALYWYRQSLGQGLEFLIYFQGNSAPDKSGLPSDRFSAERTGGSVSTLTIQRTQQEDSAVYLCASSGVRNQPQHFGDGTRLSIL.

The chain carries TRBV29-1 and TRBJ1-1; D not certain. Germline-derived CDR1 and CDR2 are SQVTM and ANQGSEA. V was pared by 4 bases and J by 1 base, with 13 bases between. This CDR3 comprises 14 residues. The CDR3 region has the DNA TGCAGCGTTGTGTTCGGAGGTCCGAACACTGAAGCTTTCTTT. Protein product: CSVVFGGPNTEAFF.

The sample holds a few counts of this clone. The rearrangement links TRBV30 to TRBJ2-4; 12 nucleotides line up with TRBD1. J lost 2 bases, V lost 4 bases, and 18 bases had no gene match. CDR3 length equals 20 residues. Germline V gene data show CDR1 as GTSNPN and CDR2 as SVGIG (reference sequence). This chain's CDR3 is CAWTKPRDRGRWGSKNIQYF. The CDR3 region has the DNA TGTGCCTGGACCAAACCCCGGGACAGGGGGCGATGGGGCTCCAAAAACATTCAGTACTTC.